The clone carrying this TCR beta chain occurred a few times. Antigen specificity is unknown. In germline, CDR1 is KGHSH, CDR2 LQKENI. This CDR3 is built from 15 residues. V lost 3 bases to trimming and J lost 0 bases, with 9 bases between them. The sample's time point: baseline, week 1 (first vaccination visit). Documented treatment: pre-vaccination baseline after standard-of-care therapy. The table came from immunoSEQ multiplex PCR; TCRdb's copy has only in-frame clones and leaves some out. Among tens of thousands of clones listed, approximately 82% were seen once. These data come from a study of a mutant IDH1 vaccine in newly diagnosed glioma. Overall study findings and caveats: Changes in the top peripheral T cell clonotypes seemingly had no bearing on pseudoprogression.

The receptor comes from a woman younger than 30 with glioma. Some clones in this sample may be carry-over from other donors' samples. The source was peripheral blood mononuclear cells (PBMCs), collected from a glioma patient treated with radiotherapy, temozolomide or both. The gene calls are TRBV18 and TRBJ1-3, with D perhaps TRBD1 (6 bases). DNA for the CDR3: TGTGCCAGCTCACCGGGCAGGGGCTCTGGAAACACCATATATTTT. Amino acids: CASSPGRGSGNTIYF.